A selection of T cell receptor beta chains follows, all from one sample in a study of T cells in narcolepsy. Profiled with immunoSEQ multiplex PCR; TCRdb holds only in-frame clones, not every one. The data show over 30,000 clones, about 85% seen once. The specimen sequenced was CD45RA- memory CD4+ T cells from PBMCs. The source of these receptors is a human donor with narcolepsy. The CDR3 runs from the conserved cysteine through the conserved F or W. The D gene is left open where the match is weak. Expanded clones get a size class; other rows say once, few or many, or leave the size out.

DNA	CDR3	D	V	J	size
TGTGCCAGCAGACCAGGGGGCAGTATTAACTATGGCTACACCTTC	CASRPGGSINYGYTF	TRBD1	TRBV28	TRBJ1-2	.
TGCGCCAGCAGCCATGTAGGGAGTGGGACTGAAGCTTTCTTT	CASSHVGSGTEAFF	.	TRBV4-3	TRBJ1-1	.
TGTGCCAGCAGTTCCCCCTCTGGACAGGGATTTGAAAAACTGTTTTTT	CASSSPSGQGFEKLFF	TRBD1	TRBV28	TRBJ1-4	once
TGTGCCAGTTATCCTAGCGGGAGGGGGAGCGCCAAAAACATTCAGTACTTC	CASYPSGRGSAKNIQYF	TRBD2	TRBV2	TRBJ2-4	.
TGTGCCAGTAGTATGCAACTAGCGGACAATGAGCAGTTCTTC	CASSMQLADNEQFF	TRBD2	TRBV19	TRBJ2-1	.
TGTGCCAGCTCACCATCGGGGGGCATGAACACTGAAGCTTTCTTT	CASSPSGGMNTEAFF	.	TRBV18	TRBJ1-1	.
TGTGCCAGCAGCCCCAGACTAGCGGGAGTGGCAGATACGCAGTATTTT	CASSPRLAGVADTQYF	TRBD2	TRBV5-4	TRBJ2-3	.
TGTGCCACCGCGACCGGGGCACGCACTGAAGCTTTCTTT	CATATGARTEAFF	.	TRBV19	TRBJ1-1	.
TGTGCCAGCAGCTTAGCACTAGCCCCCGTAGCCAAAAACATTCAGTACTTC	CASSLALAPVAKNIQYF	.	TRBV7-2	TRBJ2-4	.
TGCGCCAGCAGCCAAGATCTGTTGGGAGGACTAGCGCTCTCCTACGAGCAGTACTTC	CASSQDLLGGLALSYEQYF	TRBD2	TRBV4-1	TRBJ2-7	.
TGTGCCAGCAGCCTGTGGTCGGGAGGGGGCAATGAGCAGTTCTTC	CASSLWSGGGNEQFF	TRBD2	TRBV7-2	TRBJ2-1	.
TGTGCCAGCAGTGAAGACTATGGCTACACCTTC	CASSEDYGYTF	.	TRBV2	TRBJ1-2	.
TGTGCCAGCAGTGAGGTGGGTACGCGAAGTGGGGCCAACGTCCTGACTTTC	CASSEVGTRSGANVLTF	.	TRBV2	TRBJ2-6	once
TGTGCCAGCAGCCCCACAGGTGGGACTAGCGGGAGCGAGCAGTACTTC	CASSPTGGTSGSEQYF	TRBD2	TRBV9	TRBJ2-7	.
TGTGCCAGCAGCGACACAGGGACAGGGGTTCACGAGCAGTACTTC	CASSDTGTGVHEQYF	TRBD1	TRBV11-2	TRBJ2-7	.
TGTGCCAGCTCACCAGGAGCGGACAGCTCCTATGGCTACACCTTC	CASSPGADSSYGYTF	.	TRBV18	TRBJ1-2	.
TGTGCCAGCAGCTTAGGGCAGGGAGGGACAGAGACCCAGTACTTC	CASSLGQGGTETQYF	TRBD2	TRBV7-9	TRBJ2-5	once
TGCGCCAGCAGCCATGGTCCGGGGGGCTACACCTTC	CASSHGPGGYTF	.	TRBV4-3	TRBJ1-2	.
TGTGCCAGCAGTGGGGGCAGCCGAACCTACGAGCAGTACTTC	CASSGGSRTYEQYF	.	TRBV2	TRBJ2-7	few
TGTGCCAGCAGTTCAGGACAGGTGGGTCAGCCCCAGCATTTT	CASSSGQVGQPQHF	TRBD1	TRBV28	TRBJ1-5	.
TGTGCCAGCAGCCGAGCCAGATCCTCCGAGCAGTACTTC	CASSRARSSEQYF	.	TRBV14	TRBJ2-7	few
TGTGCCAGCAGCTTAGGTTCCGGGTCTGGCTACACCTTC	CASSLGSGSGYTF	.	TRBV7-2	TRBJ1-2	.
TGTGCCAGCAGCTCTCAGGGAGGGACGCAGACCCAGTACTTC	CASSSQGGTQTQYF	TRBD2	TRBV7-2	TRBJ2-5	.
TGTGCCAGCAGCTTGTTAGGGCACGGCTACGAGCAGTACTTC	CASSLLGHGYEQYF	.	TRBV5-8	TRBJ2-7	few
TGTGCCAGCAGCCAACCAGGGGGGGCTTACAATGAGCAGTTCTTC	CASSQPGGAYNEQFF	.	TRBV11-2	TRBJ2-1	.
TGTGCCAGCAGGGACAGTCGCGGTGGCTACACCTTC	CASRDSRGGYTF	.	TRBV2	TRBJ1-2	.
TGTGCCAGCAGCCATGACAGGGCCTATGGCTACACCTTC	CASSHDRAYGYTF	TRBD1	TRBV7-8	TRBJ1-2	few
TGTGCCAGCGGTGGCCCGCGGGACACTGAAGCTTTCTTT	CASGGPRDTEAFF	.	TRBV11-3	TRBJ1-1	.
TGTGCGAGCACGCTCTGGGGGATTGGAACCTACGAGCAGTACTTC	CASTLWGIGTYEQYF	.	TRBV5-6	TRBJ2-7	once
TGCAGCGTTGGGACAGGGGGCACTGAAGCTTTCTTT	CSVGTGGTEAFF	TRBD1	TRBV29-1	TRBJ1-1	.
TGTGCCAGCAGCTTAGGTGGACAGGGGGGCGCCACTGAAGCTTTCTTT	CASSLGGQGGATEAFF	TRBD1	TRBV7-2	TRBJ1-1	.
TGCAGCGGGGGGCCAGGGGGACCCAATGAGCAGTTCTTC	CSGGPGGPNEQFF	TRBD1	TRBV29-1	TRBJ2-1	.
TGTGCCAGCAGCCCCCCCCTGGGCTACGAGCAGTACTTC	CASSPPLGYEQYF	.	TRBV7-6	TRBJ2-7	.
TGTGCCAGCAGTCCGGACTGGCGCGAAAAACTGTTTTTT	CASSPDWREKLFF	.	TRBV11-2	TRBJ1-4	few
TGTGCCAGCAGCCCCAGGACTAGCGCGGGCACAGATACGCAGTATTTT	CASSPRTSAGTDTQYF	TRBD2	TRBV7-2	TRBJ2-3	.
TGTGCCAGCAGCTTCGGACTAGCGGGAGAAAAGTTCTTC	CASSFGLAGEKFF	TRBD2	TRBV5-8	TRBJ2-1	.